This is a list of T cell receptor beta chains from one sample in a study of T cell repertoires in aging, cancer and after chemotherapy. TCRdb reprocessed the multiplex PCR reads with MiXCR, giving one entry per CDR3 protein. The repertoire includes several thousand distinct CDR3 sequences, roughly 56% of them detected once, and 3.5% to 4% sits in the top ten. The sequenced sample was blood. These receptors all come from a human donor with a solid tumor. Both conserved end residues are trimmed from each CDR3. A D gene is named only where the DNA matches it firmly.

TRBJ1-3 TRBV18 . ASSPDSGNTIY
TRBJ2-6 TRBV5-1 TRBD1 ASSYSGTVSSGANVLT
TRBJ1-6 TRBV19 . ASSTQGSSNSPLH
TRBJ2-7 TRBV20-1 TRBD1 SKDRENEQY
TRBJ1-3 TRBV12-3/TRBV12-4 . ASSSGPTSGNTIY
TRBJ2-2 TRBV29-1 . SVEYRFGGNTGELF
TRBJ2-7 TRBV19 TRBD2 ASQIGTSGRYEQY
TRBJ2-7 TRBV27 . ASSSPTRGTYEQY
TRBJ1-4 TRBV10-3 . AISESQGGNEKLF
TRBJ2-1 TRBV20-1 TRBD2 SARFIAGGNYYNEQF
TRBJ2-7 TRBV18 TRBD2 ASSPPTREVDEQY
TRBJ1-2 TRBV6-2/TRBV6-3 . ASSLSLGGAIDGYT
TRBJ2-1 TRBV7-3 TRBD2 ASTGGGAYNEQF